The clone carrying this TCR beta chain appeared once. Its antigen is unknown. The sample comes from a study of cytomegalovirus exposure and HLA in healthy donors. Study findings and constraints: The study listed approximately 160 cytomegalovirus-associated TCR beta chains. A reported reduction in N-insertions relative to the approximately 690-donor mean was seen in an Asian-associated ancestry cluster in a later analysis. In a later analysis, TCR beta V- and J-gene trimming showed a link to a missense DCLRE1C variant.

The study ran its PCR with 60 Vbeta and 13 Jbeta primers. The protocol was immunoSEQ multiplex PCR, while the TCRdb copy is restricted to in-frame clones and leaves out a portion. Among about 140,000 clones, 75% were seen once, and the ten largest hold about 10%. This receptor was obtained from a young man in good health and CMV-seropositive. Sequencing was carried out using PBMCs.

This chain's CDR3 is CATSRDAGSNQPQHF. The CDR3 DNA follows: TGTGCCACCAGCAGAGATGCAGGTAGCAATCAGCCCCAGCATTTT. V usage is TRBV15 and J usage is TRBJ1-5; D not certain. Per the germline V gene, CDR1 is LNHNV and CDR2 is YYDKDF (reference sequence). The CDR3 length is 15 residues. Trimming stripped 0 bases from V and 0 bases from J, with 6 bases between.